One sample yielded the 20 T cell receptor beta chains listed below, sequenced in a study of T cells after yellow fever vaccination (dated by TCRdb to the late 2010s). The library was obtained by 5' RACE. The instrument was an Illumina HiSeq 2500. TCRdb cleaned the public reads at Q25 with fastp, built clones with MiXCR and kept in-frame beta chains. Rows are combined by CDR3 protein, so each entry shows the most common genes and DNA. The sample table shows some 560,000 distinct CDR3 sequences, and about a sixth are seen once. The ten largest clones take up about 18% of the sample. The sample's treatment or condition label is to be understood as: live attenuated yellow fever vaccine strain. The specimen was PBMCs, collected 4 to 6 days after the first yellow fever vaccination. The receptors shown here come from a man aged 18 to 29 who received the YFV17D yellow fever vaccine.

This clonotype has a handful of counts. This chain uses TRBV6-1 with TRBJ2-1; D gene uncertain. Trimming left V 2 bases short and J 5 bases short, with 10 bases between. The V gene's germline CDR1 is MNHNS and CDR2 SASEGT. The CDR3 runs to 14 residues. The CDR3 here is CASSEPEKNNEQFF. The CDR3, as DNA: TGTGCCAGCAGTGAACCGGAGAAAAACAATGAGCAGTTCTTC.

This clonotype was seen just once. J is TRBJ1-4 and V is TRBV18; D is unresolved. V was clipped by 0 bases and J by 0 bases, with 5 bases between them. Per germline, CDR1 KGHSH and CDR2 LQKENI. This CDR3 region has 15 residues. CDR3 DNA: TGTGCCAGCTCACCACCAGCCGCAACTAATGAAAAACTGTTTTTT. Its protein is CASSPPAATNEKLFF. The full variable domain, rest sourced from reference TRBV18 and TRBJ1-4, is NAGVMQNPRHLVRRRGQEARLRCSPMKGHSHVYWYRQLPEEGLKFMVYLQKENIIDESGMPKERFSAEFPKEGPSILRIQQVVRGDSAAYFCASSPPAATNEKLFFGSGTQLSVL.

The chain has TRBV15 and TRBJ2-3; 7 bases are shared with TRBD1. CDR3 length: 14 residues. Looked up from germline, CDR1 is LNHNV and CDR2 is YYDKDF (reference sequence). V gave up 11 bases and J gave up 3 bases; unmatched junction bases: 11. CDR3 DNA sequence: TGTGCCCTTTCGGCAGGGGGAAGGACAGATACGCAGTATTTT. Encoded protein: CALSAGGRTDTQYF.

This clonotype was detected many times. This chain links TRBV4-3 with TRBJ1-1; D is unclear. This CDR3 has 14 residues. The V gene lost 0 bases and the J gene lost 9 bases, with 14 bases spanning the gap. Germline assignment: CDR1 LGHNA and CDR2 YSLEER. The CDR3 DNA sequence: TGCGCCAGCAGCCAAGAATCTTGGGCAACCCAAGCTTTCTTT. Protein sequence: CASSQESWATQAFF.

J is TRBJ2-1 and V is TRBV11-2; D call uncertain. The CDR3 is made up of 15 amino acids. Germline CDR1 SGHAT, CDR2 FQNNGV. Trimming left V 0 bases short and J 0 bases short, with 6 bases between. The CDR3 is CASSLDYYSYNEQFF. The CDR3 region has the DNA TGTGCCAGCAGCTTAGACTACTACTCCTACAATGAGCAGTTCTTC. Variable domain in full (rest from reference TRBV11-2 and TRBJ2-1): EAGVAQSPRYKIIEKRQSVAFWCNPISGHATLYWYQQILGQGPKLLIQFQNNGVVDDSQLPKDRFSAERLKGVDSTLKIQPAKLEDSAVYLCASSLDYYSYNEQFFGPGTRLTVL.

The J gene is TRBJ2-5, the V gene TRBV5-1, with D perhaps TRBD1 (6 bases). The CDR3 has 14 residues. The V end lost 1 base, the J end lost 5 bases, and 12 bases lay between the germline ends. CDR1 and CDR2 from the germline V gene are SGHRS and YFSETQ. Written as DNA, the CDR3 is TGCGCCAGCAGCTTGAGTACAGGGCGGGAGACCCAGTACTTC. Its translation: CASSLSTGRETQYF.

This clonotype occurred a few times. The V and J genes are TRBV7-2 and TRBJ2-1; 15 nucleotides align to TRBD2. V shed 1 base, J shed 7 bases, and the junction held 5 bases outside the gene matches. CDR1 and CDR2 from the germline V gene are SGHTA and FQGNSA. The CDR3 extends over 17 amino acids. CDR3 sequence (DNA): TGTGCCAGCAGCTTAGTTATTGGACTAGCGGGGGGGAATGAGCAGTTCTTC. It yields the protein CASSLVIGLAGGNEQFF. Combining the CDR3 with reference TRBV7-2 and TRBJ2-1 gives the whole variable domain GAGVSQSPSNKVTEKGKDVELRCDPISGHTALYWYRQSLGQGLEFLIYFQGNSAPDKSGLPSDRFSAERTGGSVSTLTIQRTQQEDSAVYLCASSLVIGLAGGNEQFFGPGTRLTVL.

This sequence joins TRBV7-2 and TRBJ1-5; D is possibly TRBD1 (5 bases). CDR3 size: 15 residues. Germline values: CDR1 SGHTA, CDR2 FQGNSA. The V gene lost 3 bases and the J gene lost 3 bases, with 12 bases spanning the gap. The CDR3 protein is CASSLYRTTNQPQHF. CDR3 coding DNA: TGTGCCAGCAGCTTGTACAGGACGACCAATCAGCCCCAGCATTTT.

The CDR3 sequence is CASTEGGGAYTDTQYF. CDR3 coding DNA: TGTGCCAGCACCGAGGGGGGGGGGGCCTACACAGATACGCAGTATTTT. The chain links TRBV7-2 to TRBJ2-3; TRBD2 might be the D (7 bases). With 7 bases removed from V and 2 bases from J, the gap between germline ends came to 19 bases. Germline V lookup: CDR1 SGHTA, CDR2 FQGNSA. The CDR3 loop spans 16 amino acids.

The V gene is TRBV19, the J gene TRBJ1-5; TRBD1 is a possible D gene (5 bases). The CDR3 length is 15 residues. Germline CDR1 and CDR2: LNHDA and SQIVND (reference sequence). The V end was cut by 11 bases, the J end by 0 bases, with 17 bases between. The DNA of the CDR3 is TGTGCCTCCCAGCCGGGGCCATATAGCAATCAGCCCCAGCATTTT. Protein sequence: CASQPGPYSNQPQHF.

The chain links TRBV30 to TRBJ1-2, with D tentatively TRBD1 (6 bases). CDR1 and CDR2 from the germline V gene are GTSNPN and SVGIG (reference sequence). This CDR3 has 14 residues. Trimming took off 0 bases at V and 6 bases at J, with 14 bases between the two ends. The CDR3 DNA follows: TGTGCCTGGAGTGTTTATTCGGGACATCATGGCTACACCTTC. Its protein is CAWSVYSGHHGYTF. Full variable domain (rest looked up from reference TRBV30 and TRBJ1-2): SQTIHQWPATLVQPVGSPLSLECTVEGTSNPNLYWYRQAAGRGLQLLFYSVGIGQISSEVPQNLSASRPQDRQFILSSKKLLLSDSGFYLCAWSVYSGHHGYTFGSGTRLTVV.

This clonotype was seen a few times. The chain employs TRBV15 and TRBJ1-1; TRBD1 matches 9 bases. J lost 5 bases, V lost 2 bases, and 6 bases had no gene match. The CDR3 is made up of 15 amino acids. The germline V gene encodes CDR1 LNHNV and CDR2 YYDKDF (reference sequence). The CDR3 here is CATSRPGTGNTEAFF. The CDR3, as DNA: TGTGCCACCAGCAGACCAGGGACAGGGAATACTGAAGCTTTCTTT.

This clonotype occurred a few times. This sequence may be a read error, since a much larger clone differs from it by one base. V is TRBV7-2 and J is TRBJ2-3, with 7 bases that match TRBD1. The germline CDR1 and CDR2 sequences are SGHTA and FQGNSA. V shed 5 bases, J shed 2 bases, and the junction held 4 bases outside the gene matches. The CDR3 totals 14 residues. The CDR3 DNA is TGTGCCAGCAGCGAGGACAGGCACACAGATACGCAGTATTTT. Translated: CASSEDRHTDTQYF.

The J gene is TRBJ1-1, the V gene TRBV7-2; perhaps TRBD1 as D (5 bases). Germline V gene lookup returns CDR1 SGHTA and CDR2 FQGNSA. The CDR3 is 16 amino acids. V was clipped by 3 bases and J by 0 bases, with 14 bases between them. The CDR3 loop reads CASSFRPGRMNTEAFF. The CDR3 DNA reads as TGTGCCAGCAGCTTCAGACCGGGACGGATGAACACTGAAGCTTTCTTT.

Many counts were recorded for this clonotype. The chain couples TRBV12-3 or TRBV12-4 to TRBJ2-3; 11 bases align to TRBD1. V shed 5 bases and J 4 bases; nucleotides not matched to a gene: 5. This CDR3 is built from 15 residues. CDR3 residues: CASSRTGGASDTQYF. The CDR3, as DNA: TGTGCCAGCAGTCGGACAGGGGGCGCTTCAGATACGCAGTATTTT.

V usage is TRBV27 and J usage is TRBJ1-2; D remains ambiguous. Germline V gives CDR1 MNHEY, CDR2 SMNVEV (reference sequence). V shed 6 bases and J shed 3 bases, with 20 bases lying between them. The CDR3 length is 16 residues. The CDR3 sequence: CASSPREGPEYYGYTF. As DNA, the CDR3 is TGTGCCAGCAGCCCGAGAGAGGGCCCAGAGTACTATGGCTACACCTTC.

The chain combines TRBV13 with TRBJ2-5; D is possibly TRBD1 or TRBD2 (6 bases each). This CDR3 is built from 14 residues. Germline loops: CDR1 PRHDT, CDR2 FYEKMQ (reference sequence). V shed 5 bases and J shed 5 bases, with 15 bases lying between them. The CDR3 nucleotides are TGTGCCAGCAGCCCCTCATGGGGGGCCGAGACCCAGTACTTC. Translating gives CASSPSWGAETQYF.

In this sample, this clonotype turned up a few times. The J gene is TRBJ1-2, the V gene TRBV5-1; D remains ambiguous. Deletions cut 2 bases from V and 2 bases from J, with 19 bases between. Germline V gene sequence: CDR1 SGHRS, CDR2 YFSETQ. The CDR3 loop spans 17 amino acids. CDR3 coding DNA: TGCGCCAGCAGCTTTGGTTTGATTAGGGATATGAACTATGGCTACACCTTC. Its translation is CASSFGLIRDMNYGYTF.

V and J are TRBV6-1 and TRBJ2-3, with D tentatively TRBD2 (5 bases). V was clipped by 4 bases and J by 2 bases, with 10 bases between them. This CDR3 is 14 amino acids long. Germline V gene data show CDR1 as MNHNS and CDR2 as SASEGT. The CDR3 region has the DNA TGTGCCAGCAGTGCGGGGTTGATCACAGATACGCAGTATTTT. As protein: CASSAGLITDTQYF.

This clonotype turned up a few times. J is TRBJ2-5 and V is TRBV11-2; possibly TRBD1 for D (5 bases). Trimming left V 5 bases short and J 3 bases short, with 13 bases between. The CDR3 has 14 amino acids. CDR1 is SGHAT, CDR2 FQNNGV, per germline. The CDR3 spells CASSPTAGKETQYF. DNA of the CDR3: TGTGCCAGCAGCCCGACAGCTGGTAAAGAGACCCAGTACTTC.